What follows are 26 T cell receptor beta chains derived from one specimen sequenced in a study of T cell responses to AZD1222 COVID-19 vaccine. Clones were read by immunoSEQ multiplex PCR, and TCRdb kept only the in-frame ones, dropping some. Here the sample spans 120,000 to 150,000 clones, about 86% being singletons. Specimen: peripheral blood, collected 28 days after the second AZD1222 dose. The receptors stem from an adult who received the AZD1222 COVID-19 vaccine.

This clone came up once. The rearrangement links TRBV6-6 to TRBJ2-1; 11 nucleotides agree with TRBD2. The CDR3 is 16 residues long. Germline CDR1 MNHNY, CDR2 SVGAGI (reference sequence). Trimming took 5 bases from V and 2 from J; bases not matched to a gene: 5. CDR3 coding DNA: TGTGCCAGCAGTCTAGCGGGGGGACCCACCTACAATGAGCAGTTCTTC. It codes for CASSLAGGPTYNEQFF.

V and J are TRBV7-2 and TRBJ1-2; D is uncertain. V shed 0 bases and J shed 8 bases, with 10 bases lying between them. The CDR3 runs 13 residues. Germline CDR1 is SGHTA and CDR2 is FQGNSA. CDR3 sequence: CASSLAREAGYTF. Here the CDR3 DNA reads TGTGCCAGCAGCTTAGCGAGGGAAGCCGGCTACACCTTC. Variable domain in full (rest from reference TRBV7-2 and TRBJ1-2): GAGVSQSPSNKVTEKGKDVELRCDPISGHTALYWYRQSLGQGLEFLIYFQGNSAPDKSGLPSDRFSAERTGGSVSTLTIQRTQQEDSAVYLCASSLAREAGYTFGSGTRLTVV.

The chain combines TRBV5-4 with TRBJ2-1; D perhaps matches TRBD2 (6 bases). Germline CDR1 is SGHNT and CDR2 is YYREEE (reference sequence). V was cut by 0 bases and J by 7 bases, with 14 bases left in between. This CDR3 has 15 residues. CDR3 region: CASSLEGGTWNEQFF. Here the CDR3 DNA reads TGTGCCAGCAGCTTGGAGGGCGGGACTTGGAATGAGCAGTTCTTC.

V gene TRBV10-3 combines with J gene TRBJ2-5, with D possibly matching TRBD2 (5 bases). Germline V gene lookup returns CDR1 ENHRY and CDR2 SYGVKD. The CDR3 spans 14 residues. V was clipped by 0 bases and J by 3 bases, with 8 bases between them. As DNA, the CDR3 is TGTGCCATCAGTGAGTCCGGAGCGGAAGAGACCCAGTACTTC. Its translation: CAISESGAEETQYF.

The chain carries TRBV19 and TRBJ2-3, with no clear D. Germline V CDR1 and CDR2: LNHDA, SQIVND (reference sequence). The CDR3 runs to 12 residues. Trimming left V 5 bases short and J 2 bases short, with 5 bases between. This CDR3 reads CASSLTTDTQYF. The CDR3 DNA reads TGTGCCAGTAGTCTCACCACAGATACGCAGTATTTT.

The CDR3: CASSPWAGTRSDEQFF. CDR3 DNA: TGTGCCAGCAGTCCCTGGGCTGGGACTAGAAGCGATGAGCAGTTCTTC. The chain recombines TRBV11-2 with TRBJ2-1; 8 bases are a match to TRBD2. CDR3 length: 16 residues. After removal of 6 bases from V and 8 bases from J, the junction contained 15 bases not matched to a gene. The germline V gene encodes CDR1 SGHAT and CDR2 FQNNGV.

The chain combines TRBV21-1 with TRBJ1-1. TRBV21-1 is shown as a pseudogene. This CDR3 region has 15 residues. CDR3 in amino acids: CASSKAFVSNTEAFF. In nucleotides, the CDR3 is TGTGCCAGCAGCAAAGCCTTCGTATCGAACACTGAAGCTTTCTTT.

The V gene is TRBV28, the J gene TRBJ2-7, with D possibly TRBD2 on 5 matching bases. The V and J ends lost 4 bases and 1 base respectively, with 8 bases between them. The germline V gene has CDR1 MDHEN and CDR2 SYDVKM. The CDR3 runs 13 residues. Written as DNA, the CDR3 is TGTGCCAGCAGTTCTCCGGGATCCTACGAGCAGTACTTC. Protein product: CASSSPGSYEQYF. Looking up the rest from reference TRBV28 and TRBJ2-7 gives the full variable domain: DVKVTQSSRYLVKRTGEKVFLECVQDMDHENMFWYRQDPGLGLRLIYFSYDVKMKEKGDIPEGYSVSREKKERFSLILESASTNQTSMYLCASSSPGSYEQYFGPGTRLTVT.

The chain joins TRBV6-5 to TRBJ1-3; D remains ambiguous. Germline CDR1 reads MNHEY; CDR2 reads SVGAGI. The CDR3 totals 15 residues. Trimming cost V 0 bases and J 2 bases, with 8 bases left between them. In DNA, the CDR3 is TGTGCCAGCAGTTACTCGAAAGAGACTGGAAACACCATATATTTT. This codes for CASSYSKETGNTIYF.

There are many counts of this clone. The J gene is TRBJ2-7, the V gene TRBV3-1 (or the pseudogene TRBV3-2), with TRBD1 matching 11 bases. This CDR3 is built from 15 residues. The V segment lost 4 bases and the J segment 7 bases; nucleotides outside the gene matches: 9. Looked up from germline, CDR1 is LGHDT and CDR2 is YNNKEL (reference sequence). The CDR3 loop is CASSPGTGGGFEQYF. The CDR3 coding sequence is TGTGCCAGCAGCCCCGGGACAGGGGGTGGGTTTGAGCAGTACTTC.

This chain connects TRBV6-5 to TRBJ1-2; a weak D match, TRBD1 (5 bases). V lost 6 bases to trimming and J lost 4 bases, with 9 bases between them. CDR3 length: 12 amino acids. The germline V gene encodes CDR1 MNHEY and CDR2 SVGAGI. The CDR3 loop is CASSRGTYGYTF. The DNA of the CDR3 is TGTGCCAGCAGCCGTGGGACCTATGGCTACACCTTC.

The chain links TRBV28 to TRBJ1-6, with a weak D call TRBD1 (5 bases). In germline, CDR1 is MDHEN, CDR2 SYDVKM. The germline V and J ends were trimmed by 6 bases and 6 bases, with 15 bases remaining between them. This CDR3 comprises 15 residues. Written as DNA, the CDR3 is TGTGCCAGCAGCGCCCCGGGGCGAGGTAATTCACCCCTCCACTTT. This gives the protein CASSAPGRGNSPLHF.

This clone was recorded only once. The chain employs TRBV7-9 and TRBJ1-2; D remains unclear. Germline assignment: CDR1 SEHNR and CDR2 FQNEAQ (reference sequence). Trimming took 7 bases from V and 1 from J, leaving 13 bases between them. CDR3 size: 14 residues. The CDR3 loop is CASTSLWNNYGYTF. CDR3 nucleotide sequence: TGTGCCAGCACCTCATTGTGGAATAACTATGGCTACACCTTC.

The chain couples TRBV6-6 to TRBJ2-2; D gene ambiguous. The CDR3 sequence is 13 residues long. Trimming left V 2 bases short and J 5 bases short, with 6 bases between. The germline V gene has CDR1 MNHNY and CDR2 SVGAGI (reference sequence). The CDR3 is CASSYHETGELFF. CDR3 bases: TGTGCCAGCAGTTACCACGAAACCGGGGAGCTGTTTTTT.

The chain couples TRBV6-2 or TRBV6-3 to TRBJ1-5; TRBD1 aligns across 8 bases. This CDR3 comprises 16 residues. V was clipped by 2 bases and J by 3 bases; unmatched bases: 6. Germline values: CDR1 MNHEY, CDR2 SVGEGT. CDR3 nucleotide sequence: TGTGCCAGCAGTTACCGAGACAGGGGCCCCAATCAGCCCCAGCATTTT. It codes for CASSYRDRGPNQPQHF.

The V and J genes are TRBV19 and TRBJ1-1, with D maybe TRBD1 (6 bases). Germline CDR1 LNHDA, CDR2 SQIVND (reference sequence). V lost 6 bases, J lost 3 bases, and 11 bases lay in between. The CDR3 runs to 13 residues. The CDR3 region has the DNA TGTGCCAGTAGCCCTGACAGGTACACTGAAGCTTTCTTT. It encodes CASSPDRYTEAFF.

CDR3: CASSPSLGGRRADTQYF. As DNA, the CDR3 is TGTGCCAGCTCACCAAGTTTAGGGGGGCGTCGAGCAGATACGCAGTATTTT. The gene calls are TRBV18 and TRBJ2-3; D is perhaps TRBD1 or TRBD2 (6 bases each). V lost 2 bases and J lost 4, with 19 bases in between. CDR1 is KGHSH, CDR2 LQKENI, per germline. This CDR3 region has 17 residues.

The rearrangement joins TRBV7-8 to TRBJ2-1, with D perhaps TRBD1 (6 bases). The CDR3 runs to 14 residues. V gave up 11 bases and J gave up 1 base, with 15 bases separating them. Germline values: CDR1 SGHVS, CDR2 FQNEAQ. This CDR3 reads CASSRGLSYNEQFF. The DNA for the CDR3 is TGTGCCTCATCTAGGGGGTTATCCTACAATGAGCAGTTCTTC.

This chain joins TRBV11-2 and TRBJ1-1; no firm D call. Germline V gene data show CDR1 as SGHAT and CDR2 as FQNNGV. There are 14 residues in the CDR3. V dropped 1 base and J dropped 4 bases, with 10 bases sitting between them. In DNA, the CDR3 is TGTGCCAGCAGCTTAGGGGCCCCGGGCACTGAAGCTTTCTTT. It codes for CASSLGAPGTEAFF.

CDR3 bases: TGTGCCAGCAGCCAAGTTGGTGGGCTTAGGAATGAGCAGTTCTTC. It translates to CASSQVGGLRNEQFF. The chain couples TRBV3-1 (or the pseudogene TRBV3-2) to TRBJ2-1; D remains unclear. Germline CDR1 is LGHDT and CDR2 is YNNKEL (reference sequence). V gave up 1 base and J gave up 7 bases, with 14 bases separating them. This CDR3 comprises 15 residues.

This clone was observed a single time. CDR3 loop: CAWSGRGGLFF. CDR3 DNA sequence: TGTGCCTGGAGTGGCAGGGGAGGCCTGTTTTTT. The chain is built from TRBV30 and TRBJ1-4, with D possibly TRBD1 on 6 matching bases. V lost 1 base and J lost 14, with 11 bases in between. This CDR3 comprises 11 residues. CDR1 is GTSNPN, CDR2 SVGIG, per germline (reference sequence).

J is TRBJ2-7 and V is TRBV2; tentatively, D is TRBD2 (5 bases). CDR1 is SNHLY, CDR2 FYNNEI, per germline. With 8 bases removed from V and 1 base from J, the gap between germline ends came to 6 bases. The CDR3 totals 11 residues. The CDR3 DNA reads as TGTGCCAGCCGAGGGTCCTACGAGCAGTACTTC. It codes for CASRGSYEQYF.

This clone was observed at least ten times. CDR3 in DNA: TGCGCCAGCAGCCAAACAGGATTGGACACTGAAGCTTTCTTT. As protein: CASSQTGLDTEAFF. The V call is TRBV5-1, the J call TRBJ1-1; D perhaps matches TRBD1 (5 bases). Germline V gene data show CDR1 as SGHRS and CDR2 as YFSETQ. The CDR3 contains 14 residues. The germline V and J ends were trimmed by 4 bases and 3 bases, with 13 bases remaining between them.

The chain recombines TRBV12-3 or TRBV12-4 with TRBJ1-1; D call uncertain. V dropped 6 bases and J dropped 6 bases, with 8 bases sitting between them. The CDR3 has 11 amino acids. The CDR3 region is CASSHLSEAFF. In nucleotides, the CDR3 is TGTGCCAGCAGCCACCTCTCTGAAGCTTTCTTT.

In DNA form, the CDR3 reads TGCGCCAGCAGCCAAGTAGCCCCCAGCCCCAGGGATGAAGATGGCTACACCTTC. Its protein product is CASSQVAPSPRDEDGYTF. The gene calls are TRBV4-1 and TRBJ1-2, with D perhaps TRBD1 (5 bases). The CDR3 totals 18 residues. Trimming took 1 base from V and 6 from J, leaving 24 bases between them. The germline V gene has CDR1 MGHRA and CDR2 YSYEKL.

The chain is built from TRBV11-2 and TRBJ2-4; D not resolved. V was pared by 5 bases and J by 0 bases, with 5 bases between. Germline-derived CDR1 and CDR2 are SGHAT and FQNNGV. The CDR3 length is 13 residues. DNA for the CDR3: TGTGCCAGCAGCGAGATAGCCAAAAACATTCAGTACTTC. Translation gives CASSEIAKNIQYF.